The 11 T cell receptor beta chains below all came from one sample that was sequenced in a study of blood T cells in healthy people across ages. It was with a sample-barcoded 5' primer and a J-beta primer mix that a second PCR of about 6 to 12 cycles was run. TCRdb reanalysed the 5' RACE reads using MiXCR and keeps one entry per CDR3 protein. The sample has 590,000 or so distinct CDR3 sequences, roughly 30% seen once; the top ten hold around a sixth. Input material: blood. The receptors here all came from a woman older than 75 in good health.

In this sample, this clonotype turned up a few times. The rearrangement joins TRBV13 to TRBJ2-6; tentatively, D is TRBD2 (7 bases). V lost 4 bases and J 0 bases, leaving 13 bases between the germline ends. The CDR3 consists of 17 residues. CDR1 PRHDT and CDR2 FYEKMQ come from the germline V gene (reference sequence). CDR3 amino acids: CASSSKGGVSGANVLTF. The CDR3 nucleotides are TGTGCCAGCAGCTCCAAGGGGGGGGTCTCTGGGGCCAACGTCCTGACTTTC.

In the case of this clonotype: A much larger clone sits a single nucleotide away, making a read error possible. The rearrangement joins TRBV29-1 to TRBJ1-6, with D perhaps matching TRBD1 (6 bases). The CDR3 covers 16 residues. The germline CDR1 and CDR2 sequences are SQVTM and ANQGSEA. The CDR3 sequence: CSVEDAAGVCNSPPHF. CDR3 nucleotide sequence: TGCAGCGTTGAAGATGCGGCAGGGGTGTGTAATTCACCCCCCCACTTT.

This clonotype appeared many times. The CDR3 reads CSARDGVRKTQYF. The CDR3 DNA sequence: TGCAGTGCTAGAGATGGCGTTCGGAAGACCCAGTACTTC. The chain links TRBV20-1 to TRBJ2-5; no clear D gene. V shed 0 bases and J shed 6 bases, with 11 bases lying between them. The V gene's germline CDR1 is DFQATT and CDR2 SNEGSKA (reference sequence). This CDR3 contains 13 residues.

The chain couples TRBV3-1 to TRBJ2-5; 7 bases are a match to TRBD2. The length of the CDR3 is 14 residues. V lost 1 base and J lost 5; bases outside the gene matches: 4. The germline V gene encodes CDR1 LGHDT and CDR2 YNNKEL (reference sequence). This chain's CDR3 is CASSQVQGGETQYF. CDR3 in DNA: TGTGCCAGCAGCCAAGTGCAGGGAGGGGAGACCCAGTACTTC.

Notes on this clonotype: Given a much more abundant clone one base away, this may be a read error. V is TRBV20-1 and J is TRBJ1-6, with a tentative D call TRBD1 (5 bases). Trimming removed 0 bases from V and 1 base from J, with 10 bases in between. The CDR3 is 16 amino acids. Germline lookup yields CDR1 DFQATT and CDR2 SNEGSKA (reference sequence). In DNA form, the CDR3 reads TGCAGTGCTAGAGATCTGGGACGGTCCTATAATTCACCCCTCCACTTT. Translating gives CSARDLGRSYNSPLHF.

Remarks on this clonotype: At one end the junction does not follow the germline gene, possibly because of a read error. The genes are TRBV5-1 and TRBJ2-2; D possibly matches TRBD1 or TRBD2 (6 bases each). The CDR3 runs 16 residues. The germline gives CDR1 SGHRS, CDR2 YFSETQ. The CDR3 DNA follows: TGCGCCAGCAGCTTGGCAAGGGGGGCCGACACCGGGGAGCGGTTTTTT. Encoded protein: CASSLARGADTGERFF.

Remarks on this clonotype: A single base separates this from a much larger clone, so it may be a read error. The V and J genes are TRBV5-1 and TRBJ2-1; weak D call: TRBD2 (6 bases). This CDR3 has 16 residues. CDR1 SGHRS and CDR2 YFSETQ come from the germline V gene. V gave up 0 bases and J gave up 8 bases, with 18 bases separating them. CDR3 coding DNA: TGCGCCAGCAGCTTGGTCCGGGGGACGCAATCCTATGAGCAGTTCTTC. This encodes CASSLVRGTQSYEQFF.

In nucleotides, the CDR3 is TGTGCCAGCAGCTCACCTCAAACAGGGAGGGGAAACATTCAGTACTTC. It translates to CASSSPQTGRGNIQYF. The rearrangement joins TRBV5-4 to TRBJ2-4; perhaps TRBD2 as D (7 bases). V lost 3 bases and J lost 6, with 19 bases in between. The CDR3 covers 16 residues. The germline V gene encodes CDR1 SGHNT and CDR2 YYREEE (reference sequence).

This clonotype was recorded at least ten times. V usage is TRBV20-1 and J usage is TRBJ1-5; no firm D call. Germline V gives CDR1 DFQATT, CDR2 SNEGSKA (reference sequence). There are 14 residues in the CDR3. V lost 0 bases and J lost 3, with 9 bases in between. CDR3 region: CSARDGLDNQPQHF. The CDR3 bases are TGCAGTGCTAGAGATGGGCTCGACAATCAGCCCCAGCATTTT.

The V gene is TRBV6-2 or TRBV6-3, the J gene TRBJ2-3, with 11 bases that match TRBD2. Germline assignment: CDR1 MNHEY and CDR2 SVGEGT. The CDR3 is 15 amino acids. Trimming removed 10 bases from V and 2 bases from J; junction bases left unmatched: 8. The CDR3, as DNA: TGTGCCACCCAACTAGCGGGGGCGAACACAGATACGCAGTATTTT. The encoded protein is CATQLAGANTDTQYF.

This clonotype was found many times. This may be a read error, as it is one base from a much larger clone. The chain has TRBV20-1 and TRBJ2-5; D call uncertain. The germline CDR1 and CDR2 sequences are DFQATT and SNEGSKA (reference sequence). The CDR3 totals 11 residues. CDR3 sequence reads: CRASGQETQYF. CDR3 DNA: TGCAGGGCTTCCGGGCAAGAGACCCAGTACTTC.